Listed below are T cell receptor beta chains from one sample, sequenced in a study of blood T cells in healthy people across ages. TCRdb reanalysed the 5' RACE reads using MiXCR and keeps one entry per CDR3 protein. The profile shows 1.6 million or so distinct CDR3 sequences, around 36% of them singletons. The sequencing sample was made of blood. The origin of the receptors is a young woman in good health. Both conserved end residues are part of each CDR3. Fields, in order: V gene, D gene, J gene, CDR3 protein. A D gene is named only where the DNA matches it firmly.

V gene: TRBV7-3
D gene: -
J gene: TRBJ1-2
CDR3 protein: CATSTSGTPNQGYTF

V gene: TRBV11-2
D gene: TRBD2
J gene: TRBJ2-5
CDR3 protein: CASSLEPGLALQETQYF

V gene: TRBV7-9
D gene: -
J gene: TRBJ2-1
CDR3 protein: CASSLGSGAPNNEQFF

V gene: TRBV5-1
D gene: -
J gene: TRBJ1-2
CDR3 protein: CASSLPGREGGYTF

V gene: TRBV18
D gene: -
J gene: TRBJ2-5
CDR3 protein: CASSAGPEETQYF

V gene: TRBV20-1
D gene: TRBD1
J gene: TRBJ1-1
CDR3 protein: CSAYRDRVFTEAFF

V gene: TRBV20-1
D gene: -
J gene: TRBJ2-7
CDR3 protein: CSASPGLGFNEQYF

V gene: TRBV29-1
D gene: -
J gene: TRBJ2-5
CDR3 protein: CSVGQETQYF

V gene: TRBV10-1
D gene: TRBD1
J gene: TRBJ2-7
CDR3 protein: CASSPQTGTGFYEQYF

V gene: TRBV7-6
D gene: -
J gene: TRBJ1-1
CDR3 protein: CASGVTLYTEAFF